This TCR beta chain is from a study of spatial heterogeneity in lung cancer. On the study more broadly: TCR transcript counts in tumor regions correlated strongly with a T cell module score from matched bulk RNA-seq.

The germline V gene has CDR1 MNHEY and CDR2 SVGEGT. Trimming took off 8 bases at V and 0 bases at J, with 17 bases between the two ends. The CDR3 sequence is 17 residues long. Single TCR cDNA molecules each had their own unique molecular identifier. Each CDR3 protein is one row after TCRdb ran MiXCR on the 5' RACE reads. The sample lists about 22,000 distinct CDR3 sequences, under 3.5% occurring once. This clonotype showed up many times. Its antigen remains unknown. Study outcomes and limitations: For expanded intratumoral alpha and beta TCRs, counts tracked tumor mutation counts.

The time point is: sample taken at primary tumor resection. Samples were obtained from some 70 donors, all untreated early-stage non-small cell lung cancer patients. The input material, whole RNA from tumor, nontumor lung or frozen PBMC, was sequenced unsorted. The sample was lung tumor tissue, taken at surgery. The chain employs TRBV6-2 or TRBV6-3 and TRBJ2-6; D is perhaps TRBD1 (5 bases). This sequence was found in a male donor with early-stage non-small cell lung cancer. This CDR3 is CASGEQALLSGANVLTF. CDR3 nucleotides: TGTGCCAGCGGGGAACAGGCGCTCCTCTCTGGGGCCAACGTCCTGACTTTC.